One sample yielded the 8 T cell receptor beta chains listed below, sequenced in a study of T cells expressing NK-cell markers. TCRdb reanalyzed the 5' RACE reads and collapses them to one entry per CDR3 protein, without DNA. The record lists about 190,000 distinct CDR3 sequences, of which the ten most abundant hold around 20%. The sequenced sample consisted of blood T cells: a sorted CD56 or NKG2C T cell subset, CD4+ or CD8+ T cells, or bulk PBMC T cells (not recorded which). The receptors stem from a man aged 18-70 years in good health.

The chain is built from TRBV2 and TRBJ2-3; the TRBD1 assignment by TCRdb is unverifiable without DNA. Germline CDR1 SNHLY, CDR2 FYNNEI. This CDR3 has 11 amino acids. The CDR3 loop is CAIQGRDTQYF.

The chain is built from TRBV28 and TRBJ2-2; there is no DNA to check the TCRdb D call of TRBD1. The CDR3 is made up of 16 amino acids. Germline V gene data show CDR1 as MDHEN and CDR2 as SYDVKM. The CDR3 reads CASSGVRDRVPGELFF.

J is TRBJ1-4 and V is TRBV18. The CDR3 covers 16 residues. Germline assignment: CDR1 KGHSH and CDR2 LQKENI. The CDR3 region is CASSPLELPTNEKLFF. The full variable domain, its missing parts supplied by reference TRBV18 and TRBJ1-4, is NAGVMQNPRHLVRRRGQEARLRCSPMKGHSHVYWYRQLPEEGLKFMVYLQKENIIDESGMPKERFSAEFPKEGPSILRIQQVVRGDSAAYFCASSPLELPTNEKLFFGSGTQLSVL.

V gene TRBV10-2 combines with J gene TRBJ2-2. This CDR3 region has 13 residues. Germline CDR1 is WSHSY and CDR2 is SAAADI. Here the CDR3 reads CASGERLNGELFF.

This chain links TRBV9 with TRBJ2-1. CDR1 is SGDLS, CDR2 YYNGEE, per germline. The CDR3 length is 13 residues. The CDR3 loop reads CASSVGTMDEQFF.

The J gene is TRBJ1-3, the V gene TRBV11-2. This CDR3 is built from 18 residues. From germline, CDR1 is SGHAT and CDR2 FQNNGV. The CDR3 region is CASSLDGPGSDPGNTIYF.

The gene calls are TRBV5-6 and TRBJ2-1; the D gene TCRdb calls, TRBD1, cannot be checked with no DNA. CDR3 size: 14 residues. CDR1 and CDR2 (germline): SGHDT, YYEEEE. CDR3: CASSFGTGGGEQFF.

This chain uses TRBV7-9 with TRBJ2-5; the TRBD1 assignment by TCRdb is unverifiable without DNA. Germline V gene data show CDR1 as SEHNR and CDR2 as FQNEAQ (reference sequence). The CDR3 is made up of 17 amino acids. The CDR3 loop reads CASSPSPPLGPRETQYF.